The source of this T cell receptor (beta chain) is a study of metastatic and nonmetastatic thyroid tumors. At the level of the study: Malignant and benign thyroid patients had repertoires compared in peripheral blood and tumor or nodule tissue. Broader study findings: It was reportedly found that TCR beta diversity was significantly higher in malignant thyroid tumors than in benign nodules, a difference seen in both blood and tumor samples.

Source study methods: Between-group CDR3 differences, defined by clinicopathological status, yielded a distant-metastasis classifier for papillary thyroid cancer. TCRdb reanalyzed the PCR reads via MiXCR. TCRdb, rather than the study authors, made the V and J calls. The sample consists of some 28,000 clones, roughly 17% of them appearing once. V lost 6 bases and J lost 6; bases outside the gene matches: 10. The germline V gene encodes CDR1 MNHEY and CDR2 SMNVEV (reference sequence). The CDR3 is 17 residues long. Among the patients, none had received any treatment before thyroid surgery. This clone was picked up many times. Its antigen is unknown.

The V and J genes are TRBV27 and TRBJ2-2, with 13 bases fitting TRBD2. What was sequenced was blood. The sequence was obtained from a female donor with papillary thyroid cancer or a benign thyroid nodule (not recorded which). Some clones in this sample may be carry-over from other donors' samples. In DNA form, the CDR3 reads TGTGCCAGCAGCCTTGGACTAGCGGGAGATTTGGCCGGGGAGCTGTTTTTT. Its translation is CASSLGLAGDLAGELFF.